The 25 T cell receptor beta chains presented below share a single source sample, sequenced in a study of shared clonotypes between healthy human individuals. Naivety among CD8 cells was defined by CD45RO negativity and positive CCR7 selection, thereby excluding terminally differentiated effector memory CD45RA+ cells. Profiled with immunoSEQ multiplex PCR; TCRdb holds only in-frame clones, not every one. The sample shows some 2,000,000 clones, about 94% of them seen only once. Sequencing used naive CD8+ T cells sorted from blood. These receptors all stem from a young man in good health.

This chain links TRBV28 with TRBJ2-3; D remains ambiguous. Trimming pared 2 bases from V and 2 bases from J, leaving 14 bases between. The CDR3 has 16 residues. CDR1 and CDR2 from the germline V gene are MDHEN and SYDVKM. CDR3 protein: CASSLRQARYTDTQYF. The DNA of the CDR3 is TGTGCCAGCAGTTTACGACAAGCTAGGTACACAGATACGCAGTATTTT.

This chain uses TRBV7-9 with TRBJ1-3; no definite D call. In germline, CDR1 is SEHNR, CDR2 FQNEAQ (reference sequence). CDR3 length: 13 amino acids. Between the trimmed V and J ends, which lost 7 bases and 2 bases, there was a span of 9 bases. The CDR3 loop reads CASIEPAGNTIYF. Here the CDR3 DNA reads TGTGCCAGCATCGAGCCAGCTGGAAACACCATATATTTT.

This chain joins TRBV11-3 and TRBJ2-3; D is uncertain. Trimming took 3 bases from V and 6 from J, leaving 10 bases between them. Per germline, CDR1 SGHNT and CDR2 YENEEA. CDR3 length: 13 amino acids. The CDR3 protein is CASSFINGDTQYF. The CDR3 nucleotides are TGTGCCAGCAGCTTTATTAACGGGGATACGCAGTATTTT.

This sequence joins TRBV4-3 and TRBJ2-7; TRBD1 matches at 10 bases. The germline V gene has CDR1 LGHNA and CDR2 YSLEER. With V trimmed by 0 bases and J by 6 bases, 2 bases remained unmatched. This CDR3 is 14 amino acids long. CDR3: CASSQEGTGVEQYF. The CDR3 DNA reads as TGCGCCAGCAGCCAAGAAGGGACAGGGGTCGAGCAGTACTTC.

V and J are TRBV28 and TRBJ2-5; tentatively, D is TRBD1 or TRBD2 (6 bases each). The length of the CDR3 is 16 residues. V dropped 2 bases and J dropped 4 bases, with 17 bases sitting between them. CDR1 is MDHEN, CDR2 SYDVKM, per germline. CDR3 region: CASSLVLRGDGETQYF. In DNA form, the CDR3 reads TGTGCCAGCAGTTTAGTCCTAAGGGGGGATGGAGAGACCCAGTACTTC. The full variable domain, rest sourced from reference TRBV28 and TRBJ2-5, is DVKVTQSSRYLVKRTGEKVFLECVQDMDHENMFWYRQDPGLGLRLIYFSYDVKMKEKGDIPEGYSVSREKKERFSLILESASTNQTSMYLCASSLVLRGDGETQYFGPGTRLLVL.

The chain is built from TRBV13 and TRBJ2-1; D assignment may be TRBD1 or TRBD2 (5 bases each). V was cut by 4 bases and J by 0 bases, with 13 bases left in between. CDR1 and CDR2 from the germline V gene are PRHDT and FYEKMQ (reference sequence). CDR3 length equals 16 residues. CDR3 coding DNA: TGTGCCAGCAGCTCTAAGGACGGGGCCTCCTACAATGAGCAGTTCTTC. As protein: CASSSKDGASYNEQFF.

The rearrangement links TRBV10-1 to TRBJ1-3; maybe TRBD1 (5 bases). Trimming took off 0 bases at V and 0 bases at J, with 15 bases between the two ends. Looked up from germline, CDR1 is WNHNN and CDR2 is SYGVQD (reference sequence). This CDR3 has 18 amino acids. The CDR3 protein is CASSESFGGDGSGNTIYF. DNA of the CDR3: TGCGCCAGCAGTGAGTCTTTCGGAGGGGACGGCTCTGGAAACACCATATATTTT.

Comment on this clone: Other DNA sequences in this sample translate to the same CDR3. J is TRBJ2-7 and V is TRBV11-2; 7 bases line up with TRBD1. The CDR3 totals 14 residues. Per germline, CDR1 SGHAT and CDR2 FQNNGV. With V trimmed by 5 bases and J by 0 bases, 4 bases remained unmatched. CDR3 amino acids: CASSLTGSSYEQYF. The CDR3 DNA is TGTGCCAGCAGCCTGACAGGGAGCTCCTACGAGCAGTACTTC.

On this clone: Other DNA sequences in this specimen translate into the identical CDR3. J is TRBJ2-3 and V is TRBV30; D possibly corresponds to TRBD1 (6 bases). Trimming removed 0 bases at V and 6 bases at J, with 13 bases between. The CDR3 length is 14 residues. The germline CDR1 and CDR2 sequences are GTSNPN and SVGIG (reference sequence). The CDR3 reads CAWSVLSGADTQYF. Written as DNA, the CDR3 is TGTGCCTGGAGTGTACTCTCAGGGGCCGATACGCAGTATTTT.

Notes on this clone: This sample also contains other DNA sequences that code for the same CDR3. V gene TRBV7-9 combines with J gene TRBJ1-6; TRBD1 is a possible D gene (6 bases). V was clipped by 4 bases and J by 8 bases, with 12 bases between them. The CDR3 runs to 14 residues. Looked up from germline, CDR1 is SEHNR and CDR2 is FQNEAQ (reference sequence). CDR3 residues: CASSSGQGDSPLHF. In DNA, the CDR3 is TGTGCCAGCAGCTCGGGACAAGGGGATTCACCCCTCCACTTT. Together with reference TRBV7-9 and TRBJ1-6, the CDR3 gives the full variable domain: DTGVSQNPRHKITKRGQNVTFRCDPISEHNRLYWYRQTLGQGPEFLTYFQNEAQLEKSRLLSDRFSAERPKGSFSTLEIQRTEQGDSAMYLCASSSGQGDSPLHFGNGTRLTVT.

Points on this clone: Other DNA sequences from this sample encode an identical CDR3 as well. The chain carries TRBV6-5 and TRBJ2-5; 8 bases line up with TRBD2. Germline lookup yields CDR1 MNHEY and CDR2 SVGAGI. The CDR3 runs to 15 residues. V gave up 6 bases and J gave up 1 base; unmatched junction bases: 7. The CDR3 DNA reads TGTGCCAGCAGCCCCGGGACTAGTCCCCAAGAGACCCAGTACTTC. Translating it yields CASSPGTSPQETQYF.

The chain joins TRBV19 to TRBJ2-7, with D unresolved. Between the trimmed V and J ends, which lost 0 bases and 7 bases, there was a span of 4 bases. This CDR3 contains 11 residues. From germline, CDR1 is LNHDA and CDR2 SQIVND (reference sequence). CDR3 sequence: CASSIEEEQYF. The CDR3 region has the DNA TGTGCCAGTAGTATAGAGGAAGAGCAGTACTTC.

Concerning this clone itself: Other DNA sequences from this sample encode an identical CDR3 as well. V and J are TRBV19 and TRBJ1-1, with D unclear. This CDR3 contains 14 residues. The germline CDR1 and CDR2 sequences are LNHDA and SQIVND (reference sequence). V lost 2 bases and J 2 bases, leaving 9 bases between the germline ends. The CDR3 DNA sequence: TGTGCCAGTAGTATAAAGACGGCTAACACTGAAGCTTTCTTT. It codes for CASSIKTANTEAFF.

The rearrangement uses TRBV10-3 and TRBJ1-2, with a weak D call TRBD1 (6 bases). The CDR3 consists of 13 residues. V was cut by 3 bases and J by 6 bases, with 11 bases left in between. CDR1 ENHRY and CDR2 SYGVKD come from the germline V gene. In DNA, the CDR3 is TGTGCCATCAGTGACTCGGAGGGGGATGGCTACACCTTC. This sequence encodes CAISDSEGDGYTF.

The chain combines TRBV9 with TRBJ1-5; D not resolved. The CDR3 spans 14 residues. V was clipped by 4 bases and J by 4 bases, with 12 bases between them. Germline lookup yields CDR1 SGDLS and CDR2 YYNGEE. As DNA, the CDR3 is TGTGCCAGCAGCCCCGGACGGTATAATCAGCCCCAGCATTTT. Residues: CASSPGRYNQPQHF.

The chain couples TRBV19 to TRBJ2-7, with 7 bases lining up with TRBD2. The CDR3 sequence is 16 residues long. Germline V lookup: CDR1 LNHDA, CDR2 SQIVND (reference sequence). V was clipped by 4 bases and J by 3 bases; unmatched bases: 12. Here the CDR3 reads CASSRRPGLLDYEQYF. The CDR3 DNA sequence: TGTGCCAGTAGTAGGAGACCGGGACTACTAGACTACGAGCAGTACTTC.

The V call is TRBV28, the J call TRBJ2-7, with 9 positions matching TRBD2. This CDR3 has 13 residues. The germline V gene encodes CDR1 MDHEN and CDR2 SYDVKM. V trimming: 6 bases; J trimming: 3 bases; junction bases outside the gene matches: 3. The CDR3 coding sequence is TGTGCCAGCAGGGGCGGGGGGGACTACGAGCAGTACTTC. It specifies CASRGGGDYEQYF.

This clone has just a few counts. The chain combines TRBV7-9 with TRBJ1-5; D remains unclear. Deletions cut 1 base from V and 3 bases from J, with 7 bases between. This CDR3 has 14 amino acids. Germline V CDR1 and CDR2: SEHNR, FQNEAQ (reference sequence). CDR3 residues: CASSLGENNQPQHF. For the CDR3, the DNA is TGTGCCAGCAGCTTAGGGGAAAACAATCAGCCCCAGCATTTT.

J is TRBJ2-1 and V is TRBV7-6; TRBD2 agrees at 10 bases. Trimming at V came to 5 bases and at J to 4 bases, leaving 2 bases not matched to a gene. There are 14 residues in the CDR3. CDR1 is SGHVS, CDR2 FNYEAQ, per germline. The CDR3 spells CASSILAGYNEQFF. CDR3 bases: TGTGCCAGCAGCATACTAGCGGGATACAATGAGCAGTTCTTC. Full variable domain (remainder filled in from reference TRBV7-6 and TRBJ2-1): GAGVSQSPRYKVTKRGQDVALRCDPISGHVSLYWYRQALGQGPEFLTYFNYEAQQDKSGLPNDRFSAERPEGSISTLTIQRTEQRDSAMYRCASSILAGYNEQFFGPGTRLTVL.

CDR3 bases: TGTGCCAGCAGTTTAGGGCAGGACTATGGCTACACCTTC. Translation: CASSLGQDYGYTF. The chain carries TRBV27 and TRBJ1-2; D is unresolved. The CDR3 loop spans 13 amino acids. The V gene lost 2 bases and the J gene lost 3 bases, with 7 bases spanning the gap. Germline V lookup: CDR1 MNHEY, CDR2 SMNVEV (reference sequence).

This chain connects TRBV10-1 to TRBJ2-3; tentative D call: TRBD2 (5 bases). CDR3 length: 16 amino acids. Trimming cost V 3 bases and J 3 bases, with 16 bases left between them. CDR1 and CDR2 (germline): WNHNN, SYGVQD (reference sequence). In DNA form, the CDR3 reads TGCGCCAGCAGTGAAGCCCCCGAACTAGATACAGATACGCAGTATTTT. This encodes CASSEAPELDTDTQYF.

The chain recombines TRBV7-9 with TRBJ2-3; 10 bases match TRBD2. V trimming: 5 bases; J trimming: 2 bases; junction bases outside the gene matches: 7. The CDR3 is 16 amino acids. The germline V gene encodes CDR1 SEHNR and CDR2 FQNEAQ (reference sequence). CDR3 in DNA: TGTGCCAGCAGCCCCCGGACTAGCGGACTCACAGATACGCAGTATTTT. It specifies CASSPRTSGLTDTQYF.

Note on this clone: Distinct nucleotide sequences in the sample also encode this CDR3. The V call is TRBV11-2, the J call TRBJ2-7; the match to TRBD1 covers 7 bases. This CDR3 is built from 14 residues. CDR1 and CDR2 from the germline V gene are SGHAT and FQNNGV. With V trimmed by 0 bases and J by 4 bases, 3 bases remained unmatched. CDR3 sequence (DNA): TGTGCCAGCAGCTTAGAACAGGGGTTATACGAGCAGTACTTC. This gives the protein CASSLEQGLYEQYF.

Remarks on this clone: Other DNA sequences in the sample encode the same CDR3. The V call is TRBV28, the J call TRBJ2-7, with 8 nucleotides matching TRBD2. The CDR3 spans 14 residues. Germline V CDR1 and CDR2: MDHEN, SYDVKM. V trimming: 2 bases; J trimming: 2 bases; junction bases outside the gene matches: 2. The CDR3 DNA sequence: TGTGCCAGCAGTTTAGCCGGGGGGGCCTACGAGCAGTACTTC. Its protein is CASSLAGGAYEQYF.

The chain recombines TRBV5-4 with TRBJ1-6, with D tentatively TRBD1 (5 bases). Trimming removed 0 bases from V and 7 bases from J, with 14 bases in between. Germline-derived CDR1 and CDR2 are SGHNT and YYREEE (reference sequence). CDR3 length: 16 amino acids. The CDR3 loop reads CASSLGSGTGNSPLHF. Written as DNA, the CDR3 is TGTGCCAGCAGCTTGGGATCCGGGACGGGGAATTCACCCCTCCACTTT.